A selection of T cell receptor beta chains follows, all from one sample in a study of beta chain features in type 1 diabetes. Sequenced by immunoSEQ multiplex PCR; TCRdb stores in-frame clones only, minus some. The sample lists 150,000 to 200,000 clones, approximately 62% occurring once. Sequencing used naive CD4+ T cells from blood. These receptors all come from a man aged 25 to 40 with type 1 diabetes. Both conserved end residues are part of each CDR3. A D gene is named only where the DNA matches it firmly. Some rows have no size entry. The others give once, few or many, or a class for an expanded clone.

TRBJ2-1,TRBV29-1,.,.,CSVSRVAYNEQFF,TGCAGCGTTTCCAGGGTAGCCTACAATGAGCAGTTCTTC
TRBJ2-7,TRBV30,few,.,CAWSVGGYYEQYF,TGTGCCTGGAGTGTTGGCGGCTACTACGAGCAGTACTTC
TRBJ2-1,TRBV14,once,TRBD2,CASSQDLTSGGRRFF,TGTGCCAGCAGCCAAGATCTGACTAGCGGTGGACGTCGGTTCTTC
TRBJ2-5,TRBV12-5,.,.,CASGSTYGETQYF,TGTGCTAGTGGTTCAACCTATGGAGAGACCCAGTACTTC
TRBJ1-2,TRBV2,.,.,CASREDNYGYTF,TGTGCCAGCAGGGAAGATAACTATGGCTACACCTTC
TRBJ1-6,TRBV25-1,.,TRBD1,CASTWDREDSPLHF,TGTGCCAGCACTTGGGACAGGGAAGATTCACCCCTCCACTTT
TRBJ2-1,TRBV28,.,TRBD1,CASRTGARVNEQFF,TGTGCCAGCAGGACAGGGGCGCGGGTGAATGAGCAGTTCTTC
TRBJ2-7,TRBV6-5,.,TRBD1,CASTPHRQGSSEQYF,TGTGCCAGCACCCCCCACAGACAGGGGTCGAGCGAGCAGTACTTC
TRBJ2-3,TRBV7-2,.,TRBD2,CASSLALAGGADTQYF,TGTGCCAGCAGCTTAGCGCTAGCGGGGGGAGCAGATACGCAGTATTTT
TRBJ2-1,TRBV5-1,few,.,CASSLLSVPYNEQFF,TGCGCCAGCAGCTTGCTTAGCGTCCCCTACAATGAGCAGTTCTTC
TRBJ2-1,TRBV30,few,TRBD2,CACRLAGIKNEQFF,TGTGCCTGTCGACTAGCGGGGATAAAGAATGAGCAGTTCTTC
TRBJ2-3,TRBV6-4,.,.,CASSESRLHTDTQYF,TGTGCCAGCAGTGAATCTCGCCTGCACACAGATACGCAGTATTTT
TRBJ2-7,TRBV4-3,.,.,CASSQDHQRTYEQYF,TGCGCCAGCAGCCAAGATCACCAAAGAACCTACGAGCAGTACTTC
TRBJ1-1,TRBV5-4,.,.,CASSFKDTEAFF,TGTGCCAGCAGCTTCAAGGACACTGAAGCTTTCTTT
TRBJ1-1,TRBV29-1,.,TRBD1,CSVRTGNTEAFF,TGCAGCGTCAGGACAGGGAACACTGAAGCTTTCTTT
TRBJ2-5,TRBV7-2,.,.,CASSQEGETQYF,TGTGCCAGCAGCCAAGAAGGGGAGACCCAGTACTTC
TRBJ1-6,TRBV30,few,.,CAWMGQPNSPLHF,TGTGCCTGGATGGGACAACCGAATTCACCCCTCCACTTT
TRBJ1-2,TRBV7-9,.,.,CASSLWQQGYTF,TGTGCCAGCAGCTTGTGGCAGCAGGGCTACACCTTC
TRBJ2-7,TRBV12-5,few,.,CASGLDTQGNYEQYF,TGTGCTAGTGGTTTGGATACGCAGGGGAACTACGAGCAGTACTTC
TRBJ1-1,TRBV7-9,.,.,CASSFTGRVEAFF,TGTGCCAGCAGCTTCACGGGACGGGTTGAAGCTTTCTTT
TRBJ1-2,TRBV6-5,few,TRBD1,CASGDRGGYTF,TGTGCCAGCGGGGACAGAGGCGGCTACACCTTC
TRBJ2-4,TRBV15,.,.,CATSRDRTEKNIQYF,TGTGCCACCAGCAGAGATCGGACAGAGAAAAACATTCAGTACTTC
TRBJ2-7,TRBV7-2,.,.,CASSLAFSSYEQYF,TGTGCCAGCAGCTTAGCATTTTCCTCCTACGAGCAGTACTTC
TRBJ1-3,TRBV4-3,.,.,CASSQDPGRGNTIYF,TGCGCCAGCAGCCAAGATCCCGGCAGAGGGAACACCATATATTTT
TRBJ2-3,TRBV19,few,.,CASSTAGRDTQYF,TGTGCCAGTAGTACAGCAGGGCGGGATACGCAGTATTTT
TRBJ2-3,TRBV4-3,once,TRBD1,CASRRTGTGVSDTQYF,TGCGCCAGCAGGCGAACCGGGACAGGGGTATCAGATACGCAGTATTTT
TRBJ2-1,TRBV28,.,.,CASRGRNYNEQFF,TGTGCCAGCAGAGGACGGAACTACAATGAGCAGTTCTTC
TRBJ2-4,TRBV10-1,few,TRBD1,CASSASNRGWNIQYF,TGCGCCAGCAGTGCATCAAACAGGGGCTGGAACATTCAGTACTTC
TRBJ2-7,TRBV7-2,.,.,CASSRDRRSSYEQYF,TGTGCCAGCAGCCGAGACAGGCGTAGCTCCTACGAGCAGTACTTC
TRBJ2-1,TRBV5-1,.,TRBD2,CASSTLAGDSYNEQFF,TGCGCCAGCAGCACACTAGCGGGGGACTCCTACAATGAGCAGTTCTTC
TRBJ2-1,TRBV6-5,.,TRBD2,CASSYGSSGNEQFF,TGTGCCAGCAGTTACGGGTCTAGCGGGAATGAGCAGTTCTTC
TRBJ2-3,TRBV4-1,.,TRBD2,CASSQEGLAGATPQYF,TGCGCCAGCAGCCAAGAAGGCCTAGCGGGGGCTACGCCGCAGTATTTT
TRBJ2-1,TRBV6-5,.,TRBD1,CASTRTGGNEQFF,TGTGCCAGCACCCGAACAGGGGGCAATGAGCAGTTCTTC
TRBJ2-7,TRBV4-1,.,.,CASSQGLDSSYEQYF,TGCGCCAGCAGCCAAGGTCTGGACAGCTCATACGAGCAGTACTTC
TRBJ2-7,TRBV18,once,.,CASSPTGNYEQYF,TGTGCCAGCTCACCCACAGGAAACTACGAGCAGTACTTC
TRBJ2-3,TRBV4-3,.,.,CASSQRFADTQYF,TGCGCCAGCAGCCAACGGTTCGCAGATACGCAGTATTTT
TRBJ2-3,TRBV9,.,.,CASSVAAGTSTDTQYF,TGTGCCAGCAGCGTAGCGGCAGGAACTAGCACAGATACGCAGTATTTT
TRBJ2-5,TRBV4-1,.,TRBD2,CASSQVGLARETQYF,TGCGCCAGCAGCCAAGTAGGACTAGCGAGAGAGACCCAGTACTTC
TRBJ2-5,TRBV30,.,TRBD2,CAFRPAGYQETQYF,TGTGCCTTCCGCCCAGCGGGGTACCAAGAGACCCAGTACTTC
TRBJ2-1,TRBV23-1,.,.,CASSHAGSPSYNEQFF,TGCGCCAGCAGTCACGCAGGGTCCCCCTCCTACAATGAGCAGTTCTTC
TRBJ2-7,TRBV7-2,.,.,CASSLSAGAYEQYF,TGTGCCAGCAGCTTATCCGCAGGGGCCTACGAGCAGTACTTC
TRBJ2-3,TRBV18,.,.,CASFAGGTDTQYF,TGTGCCAGCTTCGCTGGTGGCACAGATACGCAGTATTTT
TRBJ1-2,TRBV30,.,.,CAWSGENRNYGYTF,TGTGCCTGGAGTGGGGAAAACCGTAACTATGGCTACACCTTC
TRBJ2-1,TRBV28,few,.,CAAQTDHEQFF,TGTGCAGCTCAAACAGATCATGAGCAGTTCTTC
TRBJ1-2,TRBV30,few,.,CACYRKGNNYGYTF,TGTGCCTGTTATAGAAAGGGGAATAACTATGGCTACACCTTC
TRBJ2-5,TRBV27,.,TRBD2,CASSTPTSGGETQYF,TGTGCCAGCAGTACACCAACTAGCGGGGGAGAGACCCAGTACTTC
TRBJ2-7,TRBV6-1,.,.,CASSVTGLIHEQYF,TGTGCCAGCAGTGTGACAGGTCTGATCCACGAGCAGTACTTC
TRBJ2-3,TRBV7-2,.,TRBD1,CASSSGQGTDTQYF,TGTGCCAGCAGCTCGGGACAGGGTACAGATACGCAGTATTTT
TRBJ2-7,TRBV7-9,.,.,CASSRDANSYEQYF,TGTGCCAGCAGCCGGGACGCAAACTCCTACGAGCAGTACTTC
TRBJ2-7,TRBV6-6,.,TRBD2,CASRKLANEQYF,TGTGCCAGCAGAAAACTAGCGAACGAGCAGTACTTC
TRBJ2-7,TRBV29-1,.,.,CSAGEPSYEQYF,TGCAGTGCCGGAGAGCCCTCCTACGAGCAGTACTTC